The 13 T cell receptor beta chains listed next were all sequenced from one sample in a study of T cell changes during pregnancy in multiple sclerosis (dated by TCRdb to the late 2010s). Libraries were constructed by the immunoSEQ multiplex PCR assay. TCRdb retrieved this table from immuneACCESS and kept in-frame rearrangements only. Not all clones are present; in checked studies, unresolved V genes account for under half, and no reason is known for the remainder. This sample gives about 75,000 clones in total; more than 70% of them show up just once. Of the sample, more than 0.8% is held by the ten largest clones. The sample here was peripheral blood, taken in the first trimester of pregnancy. The receptors come from a female donor in good health, enrolled as a control in a pregnancy study.

The chain recombines TRBV7-2 with TRBJ2-1; 10 nucleotides match TRBD2. The CDR3 has 16 amino acids. The ends lost 8 bases at V and 7 bases at J; junction bases unmatched: 14. CDR1 SGHTA and CDR2 FQGNSA come from the germline V gene. CDR3 amino acids: CASLIWKASGSNEQFF. DNA for the CDR3: TGTGCCAGCCTCATTTGGAAGGCTAGCGGGAGTAATGAGCAGTTCTTC.

This sequence joins TRBV5-5 and TRBJ2-7; D possibly corresponds to TRBD1 (5 bases). Per germline, CDR1 SGHKS and CDR2 YYEKEE (reference sequence). Between the trimmed V and J ends, which lost 1 base and 1 base, there was a span of 9 bases. CDR3 length: 14 amino acids. The CDR3 region has the DNA TGTGCCAGCAGCTTGACGCGACAGTCCTACGAGCAGTACTTC. It translates to CASSLTRQSYEQYF. The whole variable domain, remainder taken from reference TRBV5-5 and TRBJ2-7, is DAGVTQSPTHLIKTRGQQVTLRCSPISGHKSVSWYQQVLGQGPQFIFQYYEKEERGRGNFPDRFSARQFPNYSSELNVNALLLGDSALYLCASSLTRQSYEQYFGPGTRLTVT.

V and J are TRBV15 and TRBJ1-2; D is possibly TRBD1 (5 bases). The CDR3 contains 14 residues. Looked up from germline, CDR1 is LNHNV and CDR2 is YYDKDF (reference sequence). V was trimmed by 0 bases and J by 8 bases, leaving 13 bases between them. The CDR3 loop is CATSREATAIGYTF. CDR3 nucleotides: TGTGCCACCAGCAGAGAAGCGACAGCCATCGGCTACACCTTC.

V gene TRBV6-6 combines with J gene TRBJ1-4; D perhaps matches TRBD1 (6 bases). Trimming removed 6 bases at V and 3 bases at J, with 17 bases between. The germline CDR1 and CDR2 sequences are MNHNY and SVGAGI (reference sequence). The CDR3 sequence is 16 residues long. The CDR3 protein is CASRRQIQGANEKLFF. CDR3 nucleotides: TGTGCCAGCAGACGTCAAATACAGGGAGCTAATGAAAAACTGTTTTTT.

The rearrangement links TRBV2 to TRBJ1-1; D remains unclear. CDR3 length equals 13 residues. Germline CDR1 and CDR2: SNHLY and FYNNEI. With 4 bases removed from V and 4 bases from J, the gap between germline ends came to 10 bases. CDR3 sequence (DNA): TGTGCCAGCAGTGGGGTGGGCCGCACTGAAGCTTTCTTT. Translated, it gives CASSGVGRTEAFF.

This chain links TRBV5-1 with TRBJ2-1, with D possibly TRBD2 on 7 matching bases. The germline V gene encodes CDR1 SGHRS and CDR2 YFSETQ. Deletions cut 0 bases from V and 9 bases from J, with 16 bases between. The CDR3 is 15 residues long. The CDR3 sequence is CASSLVAGAGGEQFF. The CDR3 DNA sequence: TGCGCCAGCAGCTTGGTCGCGGGGGCCGGGGGTGAGCAGTTCTTC.

This chain links TRBV5-3 with TRBJ2-3, with 10 bases matching TRBD2. TRBV5-3 is flagged as an ORF with uncertain function. Trimming removed 3 bases from V and 3 bases from J; junction bases left unmatched: 7. This CDR3 has 16 residues. The CDR3 reads CARSSSGSRGTDTQYF. In DNA form, the CDR3 reads TGTGCCAGAAGCTCTAGCGGGAGTCGTGGTACAGATACGCAGTATTTT.

This clone was recorded a few times. This chain connects TRBV18 to TRBJ2-4; D possibly corresponds to TRBD2 (5 bases). Germline CDR1 is KGHSH and CDR2 is LQKENI. This CDR3 has 14 residues. V was trimmed by 3 bases and J by 7 bases, leaving 13 bases between them. The CDR3 region has the DNA TGTGCCAGCTCACCGAGGGCCTGGGAGAACATTCAGTACTTC. It yields the protein CASSPRAWENIQYF.

The chain links TRBV11-2 to TRBJ2-1; TRBD1 is a possible D gene (7 bases). V was clipped by 1 base and J by 2 bases, with 9 bases between them. The CDR3 consists of 15 residues. The germline V gene encodes CDR1 SGHAT and CDR2 FQNNGV. The CDR3 DNA reads TGTGCCAGCAGCTTAGTCAGGGGGGCCTACAATGAGCAGTTCTTC. This encodes CASSLVRGAYNEQFF.

V is TRBV19 and J is TRBJ1-1; 9 bases fit TRBD1. V was pared by 5 bases and J by 5 bases, with 6 bases of the junction left unmatched. The CDR3 consists of 14 residues. Germline assignment: CDR1 LNHDA and CDR2 SQIVND (reference sequence). This chain's CDR3 is CASSVNRGRTEAFF. The CDR3 region has the DNA TGTGCCAGTAGTGTTAACAGGGGGCGGACTGAAGCTTTCTTT.

This clone was recorded once. The gene calls are TRBV28 and TRBJ2-7; a weak D match, TRBD2 (6 bases). This CDR3 region has 15 residues. Trimming stripped 5 bases from V and 2 bases from J, with 16 bases between. Per germline, CDR1 MDHEN and CDR2 SYDVKM. Written as DNA, the CDR3 is TGTGCCAGCAGTCCCTCCGGGGAGGCTACCTACGAGCAGTACTTC. Translated, it gives CASSPSGEATYEQYF.

The chain couples TRBV7-9 to TRBJ1-1, with 7 bases aligning to TRBD1. The V gene end was trimmed by 6 bases and the J gene end by 0 bases; junction bases not matched to a gene: 7. Per the germline V gene, CDR1 is SEHNR and CDR2 is FQNEAQ (reference sequence). CDR3 size: 15 residues. CDR3 protein: CASSTRDRVNTEAFF. DNA of the CDR3: TGTGCCAGCAGTACCCGTGACAGGGTGAACACTGAAGCTTTCTTT.

This chain uses TRBV29-1 with TRBJ1-1; TRBD1 is a possible D gene (6 bases). V was cut by 7 bases and J by 7 bases, with 10 bases left in between. The germline gives CDR1 SQVTM, CDR2 ANQGSEA. This CDR3 spans 10 amino acids. The CDR3 is CSAADSEAFF. CDR3 coding DNA: TGCAGCGCCGCGGACAGTGAAGCTTTCTTT.